This T cell receptor (beta chain) was sequenced during a study of blood T cell repertoires in COVID-19. Study-wide context: Some COVID-19 samples were acute and others convalescent; all came from the United States, Italy and Spain. From T cells, B-cell-depleted T cells, or PBMCs came the material, which was cDNA or gDNA.

The Seattle patients joined while their infection was active and were tracked longitudinally afterward. About this clone itself: The same CDR3 also results from other DNA sequences found in this sample.

The CDR3 extends over 14 amino acids. Germline CDR1 MNHEY, CDR2 SVGAGI. V shed 0 bases and J shed 2 bases, with 7 bases lying between them. Study processing details: By means of reference gene primer amplification, nucleated cell counts were estimated. Sequencing was performed with immunoSEQ multiplex PCR; in TCRdb, only in-frame clones are kept and a portion is missing. The V and J calls and clone size are taken from that table; D and trimming were inferred from the DNA. The table includes 440,000 or so clones, about 89% detected once. The receptor comes from a woman aged 40 to 49 with COVID-19, enrolled during active disease. Material: peripheral blood. V gene TRBV6-5 combines with J gene TRBJ1-2; perhaps TRBD1 as D (5 bases). CDR3 sequence (DNA): TGTGCCAGCAGTTACTCCGGGGGGAACTATGGCTACACCTTC. Amino acids: CASSYSGGNYGYTF.